Presented here are 9 T cell receptor beta chains from one specimen sequenced in a study of CD8+ T cells in alopecia areata. As to treatment: oral pan-JAK inhibitor, 5-10 mg twice daily. TCR sequencing used cDNA made by reverse transcription of extracted RNA. Repertoires were generated with immunoSEQ multiplex PCR, while TCRdb's copy carries only in-frame clones and drops some. The profile shows 200,000 to 250,000 clones, about 58% of them singletons. Sample: CD4+ T cells sorted from blood, taken at week 4, from a patient treated with tofacitinib. The receptors were gathered from a human donor with alopecia areata.

This clone showed up just once. The CDR3 loop reads CASSLAPGGYTF. CDR3 DNA sequence: TGTGCCAGCAGCTTAGCCCCTGGTGGCTACACCTTC. The chain employs TRBV7-2 and TRBJ1-2, with D uncertain. The germline CDR1 and CDR2 sequences are SGHTA and FQGNSA. CDR3 length: 12 residues. Trimming shortened V by 0 bases and J by 7 bases, and 6 bases separated the two germline ends. The whole variable domain, remainder taken from reference TRBV7-2 and TRBJ1-2, is GAGVSQSPSNKVTEKGKDVELRCDPISGHTALYWYRQSLGQGLEFLIYFQGNSAPDKSGLPSDRFSAERTGGSVSTLTIQRTQQEDSAVYLCASSLAPGGYTFGSGTRLTVV.

The chain has TRBV10-3 and TRBJ1-1; no definite D call. V was trimmed by 6 bases and J by 2 bases, leaving 7 bases between them. The germline V gene encodes CDR1 ENHRY and CDR2 SYGVKD. The CDR3 extends over 12 amino acids. CDR3 region: CAIRTKNTEAFF. CDR3 DNA sequence: TGTGCCATCAGGACAAAAAACACTGAAGCTTTCTTT.

This chain uses TRBV2 with TRBJ2-6; 9 bases match TRBD1. Germline CDR1 and CDR2: SNHLY and FYNNEI. The trim removed 6 bases at V and 2 bases at J, leaving 2 bases unmatched. The CDR3 consists of 15 residues. CDR3: CASSGDRAGANVLTF. The CDR3 DNA reads as TGTGCCAGCAGCGGGGACAGGGCTGGGGCCAACGTCCTGACTTTC.

This chain joins TRBV6-6 and TRBJ1-2, with a tentative D call TRBD1 (6 bases). Trimming removed 6 bases from V and 9 bases from J, with 17 bases in between. Germline V gene data show CDR1 as MNHNY and CDR2 as SVGAGI (reference sequence). The CDR3 spans 13 residues. CDR3 in DNA: TGTGCCAGCAGCTCACCCGGGACAAGTAGCTACACCTTC. Amino acids: CASSSPGTSSYTF.

This clone was seen a few times. The chain is built from TRBV30 and TRBJ1-2, with a possible D match to TRBD1 (5 bases). Between the trimmed V and J ends, which lost 0 bases and 7 bases, there was a span of 15 bases. This CDR3 is built from 14 residues. In germline, CDR1 is GTSNPN, CDR2 SVGIG (reference sequence). DNA for the CDR3: TGTGCCTGGAGTGTACGGGGGGGAACGATTGGCTACACCTTC. Protein product: CAWSVRGGTIGYTF.

The rearrangement uses TRBV7-2 and TRBJ1-1; the D is unclear. The CDR3 totals 14 residues. V lost 4 bases and J lost 0, with 9 bases in between. The V gene's germline CDR1 is SGHTA and CDR2 FQGNSA. CDR3 DNA sequence: TGTGCCAGCAGCTACAGTTGGGTGAACACTGAAGCTTTCTTT. It translates to CASSYSWVNTEAFF.

This sequence joins TRBV30 and TRBJ2-7; D is undetermined. The CDR3 spans 11 residues. The germline gives CDR1 GTSNPN, CDR2 SVGIG (reference sequence). V shed 1 base and J shed 6 bases, with 7 bases lying between them. CDR3 sequence: CAWSGLAEQYF. The CDR3 DNA sequence: TGTGCCTGGAGTGGACTGGCCGAGCAGTACTTC.

The J gene is TRBJ2-1, the V gene TRBV4-2; possible D gene TRBD2, 6 bases. V lost 4 bases to trimming and J lost 2 bases, with 12 bases between them. CDR3 length equals 15 residues. The V gene's germline CDR1 is LGHNA and CDR2 YNFKEQ. The CDR3 reads CASSRDSGTYNEQFF. CDR3 nucleotides: TGTGCCAGCAGCCGCGATAGCGGCACCTACAATGAGCAGTTCTTC.

This clone was recorded a few times. The chain joins TRBV15 to TRBJ1-4; D is unclear. The V end was cut by 0 bases, the J end by 0 bases, with 5 bases between. The CDR3 contains 15 residues. CDR1 and CDR2 from the germline V gene are LNHNV and YYDKDF (reference sequence). CDR3: CATSRELATNEKLFF. DNA for the CDR3: TGTGCCACCAGCAGAGAACTTGCAACTAATGAAAAACTGTTTTTT.